Presented here are 15 T cell receptor beta chains from one specimen sequenced in a study of blood T cells in healthy people across ages. Sample-barcoded 5' priming and a J-beta primer mix drove a second PCR of 7 to 11 cycles. One entry per CDR3 protein results from TCRdb running MiXCR on the 5' RACE reads. The table has about 400,000 distinct CDR3 sequences, approximately 51% seen once. The sample comprised blood. The receptors here all came from a man aged 55 to 70 in good health.

This clonotype was observed many times. The rearrangement joins TRBV27 to TRBJ2-7, with TRBD2 matching 10 bases. The CDR3 covers 17 residues. Unmatched junction bases numbered 14, after V lost 3 bases and J lost 6 bases. Germline V gene lookup returns CDR1 MNHEY and CDR2 SMNVEV (reference sequence). CDR3 region: CASSFTRLAGARGEQYF. As DNA, the CDR3 is TGTGCCAGCAGTTTCACTCGGCTAGCGGGGGCCCGAGGCGAGCAGTACTTC.

CDR3 sequence reads: CASSQGRGKGYEQYF. In DNA form, the CDR3 reads TGTGCCAGCAGCCAAGGTAGGGGGAAAGGATACGAGCAGTACTTC. This chain uses TRBV14 with TRBJ2-7, with a weak D call TRBD1 (6 bases). The CDR3 runs 15 residues. CDR1 and CDR2 from the germline V gene are SGHDN and FVKESK. V dropped 1 base and J dropped 4 bases, with 14 bases sitting between them.

This clonotype was detected a few times. Here the CDR3 DNA reads TGTGCCAGCAGCCAAGTAGGGATGGGTAGCGGCACAGATACGCAGTATTTT. Amino acids: CASSQVGMGSGTDTQYF. V is TRBV3-1 and J is TRBJ2-3; D perhaps matches TRBD2 (5 bases). CDR3 size: 17 residues. With 1 base removed from V and 1 base from J, the gap between germline ends came to 15 bases. Germline CDR1 reads LGHDT; CDR2 reads YNNKEL (reference sequence).

This clonotype has just a few counts. The V gene is TRBV27, the J gene TRBJ1-2; TRBD1 aligns across 7 bases. Per germline, CDR1 MNHEY and CDR2 SMNVEV (reference sequence). Losses at the gene ends were 2 bases for V and 4 bases for J; bases not matched to a gene: 7. The length of the CDR3 is 15 residues. The CDR3 protein is CASSLKQGVLYGYTF. In DNA form, the CDR3 reads TGTGCCAGCAGTTTAAAGCAGGGGGTCCTCTATGGCTACACCTTC.

The chain uses TRBV20-1 and TRBJ1-6; 9 bases are a match to TRBD1. V was pared by 0 bases and J by 10 bases, with 7 bases of the junction left unmatched. The CDR3 consists of 15 residues. CDR1 DFQATT and CDR2 SNEGSKA come from the germline V gene (reference sequence). The CDR3 protein is CSARERGQGGSPLHF. CDR3 bases: TGCAGTGCTAGAGAGAGGGGACAGGGTGGATCACCCCTCCACTTT.

V and J are TRBV12-3 or TRBV12-4 and TRBJ2-7; unclear D gene. Trimming shortened V by 6 bases and J by 12 bases, and 18 bases separated the two germline ends. CDR3 length: 12 amino acids. The chain's CDR3 is CASSPLDQALYF. In DNA form, the CDR3 reads TGTGCCAGCAGCCCCCTGGACCAGGCACTGTACTTC.

The chain carries TRBV29-1 and TRBJ1-2, with TRBD1 matching over 7 bases. The germline CDR1 and CDR2 sequences are SQVTM and ANQGSEA. V lost 3 bases to trimming and J lost 6 bases; unmatched junction nucleotides: 4. The CDR3 has 12 amino acids. CDR3 region: CSVEEGADGYTF. As DNA, the CDR3 is TGCAGCGTTGAGGAGGGGGCGGATGGCTACACCTTC.

There are many counts of this clonotype. The rearrangement uses TRBV4-3 and TRBJ2-7, with a possible D match to TRBD2 (6 bases). CDR3 length equals 18 residues. Trimming took off 4 bases at V and 3 bases at J, with 25 bases between the two ends. Germline V gene lookup returns CDR1 LGHNA and CDR2 YSLEER. Here the CDR3 DNA reads TGCGCCAGCAGCCTCCCACCGCACAGGCGGGAAATTCGCTACGAGCAGTACTTC. Translated: CASSLPPHRREIRYEQYF.

The gene calls are TRBV20-1 and TRBJ2-3; 11 bases are shared with TRBD2. V lost 5 bases, J lost 4 bases, and 14 bases stayed unmatched. Germline-derived CDR1 and CDR2 are DFQATT and SNEGSKA (reference sequence). The CDR3 consists of 17 residues. Here the CDR3 reads CSAGSPYSSGRPDTQYF. The CDR3 DNA reads TGCAGTGCTGGAAGCCCCTACTCTAGCGGGAGGCCAGATACGCAGTATTTT.

The CDR3 spells CASSLLEAGDTEAFF. Written as DNA, the CDR3 is TGCGCCAGCAGCCTACTCGAGGCCGGGGACACTGAAGCTTTCTTT. The rearrangement links TRBV5-1 to TRBJ1-1; no clear D. The CDR3 runs 15 residues. Per the germline V gene, CDR1 is SGHRS and CDR2 is YFSETQ. Trimming shortened V by 4 bases and J by 3 bases, and 16 bases separated the two germline ends.

V and J are TRBV29-1 and TRBJ2-2, with a possible D match to TRBD2 (7 bases). Germline V gives CDR1 SQVTM, CDR2 ANQGSEA. Trimming stripped 3 bases from V and 3 bases from J, with 14 bases between. The CDR3 has 15 residues. The CDR3 region is CSVDGGRGDTGELFF. CDR3 nucleotides: TGCAGCGTTGATGGGGGGAGGGGGGACACCGGGGAGCTGTTTTTT.

The chain is built from TRBV11-1 and TRBJ2-7; TRBD1 matches at 7 bases. Germline assignment: CDR1 SGHAT and CDR2 FQDESV (reference sequence). This CDR3 comprises 17 residues. V shed 2 bases and J 0 bases; nucleotides not matched to a gene: 10. This chain's CDR3 is CASSLPPDRESSYEQYF. The CDR3 region has the DNA TGTGCCAGCAGCTTACCCCCCGACAGGGAGAGCTCCTACGAGCAGTACTTC.

This clonotype was recorded a few times. The chain uses TRBV29-1 and TRBJ2-7; 9 bases map to TRBD1. With the DNA end fitting TRBJ2-5 better, the J assignment may be wrong. CDR3 length: 14 amino acids. Germline V gene lookup returns CDR1 SQVTM and CDR2 ANQGSEA. The CDR3 bases are TGCAGCGTTGACCTGACAGGGGGGGGAGGGACCCAGTACTTC. Its protein product is CSVDLTGGGGTQYF.

In the case of this clonotype: The junction shows a germline mismatch at one end, possibly a read error. The CDR3 loop is CASSPRGAGANVPTF. CDR3 sequence (DNA): TGTGCCAGCTCACCGAGGGGTGCTGGGGCCAACGTCCCGACTTTC. The chain carries TRBV18 and TRBJ2-6; D may correspond to TRBD1 or TRBD2 (5 bases each). Germline loops: CDR1 KGHSH, CDR2 LQKENI. The CDR3 has 15 amino acids.

V gene TRBV12-3 or TRBV12-4 combines with J gene TRBJ2-1, with 7 bases that match TRBD1. The junction had 8 bases not matched to a gene; V was cut back by 10 bases and J by 2 bases. The CDR3 extends over 14 amino acids. CDR3 region: CAIPKGAAYNEQFF. The CDR3 nucleotides are TGTGCCATCCCTAAGGGGGCCGCCTACAATGAGCAGTTCTTC.